The 24 T cell receptor beta chains below come from one sample, sequenced in a study of cytomegalovirus exposure and HLA in healthy donors. Primers included in the PCR were 60 Vbeta and 13 Jbeta primers. The protocol was immunoSEQ multiplex PCR, while the TCRdb copy is restricted to in-frame clones and leaves out a portion. The data hold 200,000 to 250,000 clones, with 85% observed a single time. Sequencing used PBMCs. The receptor source for this set is a girl aged 2 to 9 in good health and CMV-seronegative.

The genes are TRBV7-2 and TRBJ2-3; D possibly corresponds to TRBD1 (6 bases). Trimming took 2 bases from V and 1 from J, leaving 10 bases between them. Germline V gives CDR1 SGHTA, CDR2 FQGNSA. CDR3 length: 15 amino acids. The CDR3 DNA reads as TGTGCCAGCAGCTTACAGGGGATTGGCACAGATACGCAGTATTTT. Protein: CASSLQGIGTDTQYF.

The rearrangement joins TRBV18 to TRBJ2-2; TRBD2 might be the D (5 bases). The CDR3 length is 12 residues. Trimming pared 3 bases from V and 6 bases from J, leaving 5 bases between. Germline CDR1 is KGHSH and CDR2 is LQKENI. CDR3 bases: TGTGCCAGCTCACCTAGCGCCGGGGAGCTGTTTTTT. This sequence encodes CASSPSAGELFF.

This clone was recorded once. This sequence joins TRBV19 and TRBJ2-3, with D unclear. CDR3 size: 14 residues. The V gene lost 0 bases and the J gene lost 6 bases, with 10 bases spanning the gap. Germline V CDR1 and CDR2: LNHDA, SQIVND (reference sequence). The CDR3 region is CASSIDYPGDTQYF. As DNA, the CDR3 is TGTGCCAGTAGTATAGACTACCCCGGGGATACGCAGTATTTT.

The V gene is TRBV4-1, the J gene TRBJ1-6, with D hard to call. The length of the CDR3 is 13 residues. V lost 0 bases, J lost 14 bases, and 11 bases lay in between. Germline V gives CDR1 MGHRA, CDR2 YSYEKL. The CDR3 region has the DNA TGCGCCAGCAGCCAAGATCCGTGGAGGGCCCTCCACTTT. This codes for CASSQDPWRALHF.

Only a few counts were recorded for this clone. The chain couples TRBV5-4 to TRBJ2-7; the D gene is possibly TRBD1 (6 bases). This CDR3 spans 15 amino acids. The germline V gene encodes CDR1 SGHNT and CDR2 YYREEE (reference sequence). Trimming pared 1 base from V and 2 bases from J, leaving 13 bases between. In DNA form, the CDR3 reads TGTGCCAGCAGCTTGCCCCAGGGGCCTGCCTACGAGCAGTACTTC. Its translation: CASSLPQGPAYEQYF.

This chain joins TRBV5-1 and TRBJ2-7, with D tentatively TRBD1 (5 bases). Trimming took off 2 bases at V and 6 bases at J, with 15 bases between the two ends. In germline, CDR1 is SGHRS, CDR2 YFSETQ. The CDR3 extends over 14 amino acids. Here the CDR3 DNA reads TGCGCCAGCAGCTTTAGGCAGGGAAGGGGCGAGCAGTACTTC. Translating it yields CASSFRQGRGEQYF.

The chain recombines TRBV6-5 with TRBJ2-3, with TRBD2 identical over 9 bases. The CDR3 covers 14 residues. Losses at the gene ends were 6 bases for V and 6 bases for J; bases not matched to a gene: 7. The germline gives CDR1 MNHEY, CDR2 SVGAGI. CDR3 DNA sequence: TGTGCCAGCAGATGGATAGCGGGAGCTGATACGCAGTATTTT. It encodes CASRWIAGADTQYF.

This clone was found a few times. The rearrangement uses TRBV5-1 and TRBJ1-4; D call uncertain. Per germline, CDR1 SGHRS and CDR2 YFSETQ. V lost 0 bases and J 8 bases, leaving 8 bases between the germline ends. CDR3 length: 13 residues. The CDR3 DNA reads TGCGCCAGCAGCTTGGAAGCGGGCGAAAAACTGTTTTTT. This codes for CASSLEAGEKLFF.

In its sample, this clone was seen a few times. V and J are TRBV5-4 and TRBJ1-2; the D is unclear. The CDR3 is made up of 15 amino acids. The germline V gene has CDR1 SGHNT and CDR2 YYREEE (reference sequence). V gave up 1 base and J gave up 0 bases, with 10 bases separating them. CDR3 nucleotides: TGTGCCAGCAGCTTGAGCTCAAGAGCTAACTATGGCTACACCTTC. It codes for CASSLSSRANYGYTF.

The V call is TRBV6-6, the J call TRBJ1-6; no definite D call. V shed 2 bases and J shed 6 bases, with 11 bases lying between them. Germline V gene lookup returns CDR1 MNHNY and CDR2 SVGAGI (reference sequence). The CDR3 covers 15 residues. The chain's CDR3 is CASSYDGQINSPLHF. The CDR3 DNA is TGTGCCAGCAGTTACGATGGGCAGATTAATTCACCCCTCCACTTT.

The chain combines TRBV5-5 with TRBJ2-4; D gene ambiguous. V gave up 2 bases and J gave up 0 bases, with 3 bases separating them. The CDR3 extends over 13 amino acids. Germline V gives CDR1 SGHKS, CDR2 YYEKEE (reference sequence). The chain's CDR3 is CASSFIAKNIQYF. CDR3 DNA: TGTGCCAGCAGCTTCATAGCCAAAAACATTCAGTACTTC.

The V call is TRBV6-6, the J call TRBJ1-2; TRBD1 might be the D (6 bases). Germline CDR1 reads MNHNY; CDR2 reads SVGAGI (reference sequence). V was clipped by 3 bases and J by 6 bases, with 17 bases between them. The CDR3 loop spans 15 amino acids. In DNA form, the CDR3 reads TGTGCCAGCAGTTATTCCGACAGGCGGCACAATGGCTACACCTTC. Its protein is CASSYSDRRHNGYTF.

This chain links TRBV10-1 with TRBJ2-1; 10 bases are shared with TRBD2. Germline V gene sequence: CDR1 WNHNN, CDR2 SYGVQD (reference sequence). J lost 6 bases, V lost 0 bases, and 5 bases had no gene match. The CDR3 length is 16 residues. This chain's CDR3 is CASSESRTSGVNEQFF. CDR3 DNA: TGCGCCAGCAGTGAGTCGAGAACTAGCGGGGTCAATGAGCAGTTCTTC.

In this sample, this clone turned up a few times. This rearrangement joins TRBV11-2 to TRBJ1-2; possible D gene TRBD1, 5 bases. The CDR3 spans 14 residues. Trimming removed 1 base at V and 3 bases at J, with 9 bases between. Germline V gene data show CDR1 as SGHAT and CDR2 as FQNNGV. In DNA form, the CDR3 reads TGTGCCAGCAGCTTAGGGGGCGGAGACTATGGCTACACCTTC. It codes for CASSLGGGDYGYTF.

CDR3 in amino acids: CATQLGSGANVLTF. Here the CDR3 DNA reads TGTGCCACCCAACTCGGCTCTGGGGCCAACGTCCTGACTTTC. The chain carries TRBV6-1 and TRBJ2-6; D ambiguous. V lost 10 bases and J 0 bases, leaving 10 bases between the germline ends. This CDR3 contains 14 residues. The germline V gene encodes CDR1 MNHNS and CDR2 SASEGT.

The chain is built from TRBV27 and TRBJ1-2, with 10 nucleotides matching TRBD1. The CDR3 loop spans 14 amino acids. V lost 5 bases, J lost 8 bases, and 8 bases stayed unmatched. Germline V gene data show CDR1 as MNHEY and CDR2 as SMNVEV (reference sequence). The CDR3 bases are TGTGCCAGCAGTCCGCAGACAGGGGGCTACGGCTACACCTTC. Amino acid sequence: CASSPQTGGYGYTF.

This clone has only a few counts. The chain recombines TRBV6-1 with TRBJ1-1; D gene unclear. Looked up from germline, CDR1 is MNHNS and CDR2 is SASEGT. This CDR3 contains 14 residues. V was cut by 1 base and J by 0 bases, with 6 bases left in between. In DNA form, the CDR3 reads TGTGCCAGCAGTGAAGGAGTCTTGAACACTGAAGCTTTCTTT. Its translation: CASSEGVLNTEAFF.

V gene TRBV7-8 combines with J gene TRBJ2-7; weak D call: TRBD1 (6 bases). CDR3 length: 13 residues. The V and J ends lost 2 bases and 4 bases respectively, with 9 bases between them. Germline CDR1 reads SGHVS; CDR2 reads FQNEAQ. CDR3 residues: CASSLTGLYEQYF. The CDR3 DNA follows: TGTGCCAGCAGCTTAACAGGGTTATACGAGCAGTACTTC.

This clone was seen only a few times. The rearrangement uses TRBV5-6 and TRBJ2-1; a possible D gene is TRBD2 (6 bases). The germline CDR1 and CDR2 sequences are SGHDT and YYEEEE. Trimming took 0 bases from V and 7 from J, leaving 17 bases between them. The CDR3 consists of 16 residues. CDR3 loop: CASSLGFLASWNEQFF. The CDR3 bases are TGTGCCAGCAGCTTGGGGTTTCTAGCGTCCTGGAATGAGCAGTTCTTC.

Of note for this clone: The junction departs from the called germline gene at one end, perhaps through a read error. The rearrangement uses TRBV30 and TRBJ1-1; 7 bases match TRBD1. CDR3 length: 15 amino acids. Germline CDR1 reads GTSNPN; CDR2 reads SVGIG (reference sequence). DNA for the CDR3: TGTGCCTGGAGTGTATTAGGGGGCGGGAACCCTGAAGCTTTCTTT. This translates into CAWSVLGGGNPEAFF.

The chain links TRBV6-1 to TRBJ2-3, with TRBD2 identical over 8 bases. The CDR3 has 15 residues. Germline CDR1 MNHNS, CDR2 SASEGT. V lost 7 bases to trimming and J lost 3 bases; unmatched junction nucleotides: 9. The CDR3 protein is CASTSGGGLTDTQYF. The DNA of the CDR3 is TGTGCCAGCACGTCGGGAGGGGGTTTGACAGATACGCAGTATTTT.

This clone was seen only once. The V and J genes are TRBV7-9 and TRBJ2-5; 7 nucleotides agree with TRBD2. The germline V gene has CDR1 SEHNR and CDR2 FQNEAQ (reference sequence). The CDR3 has 14 residues. V lost 1 base to trimming and J lost 3 bases; unmatched junction nucleotides: 2. The CDR3 DNA reads as TGTGCCAGCAGCTTAGGGCTAGCGGAAGAGACCCAGTACTTC. Amino acids: CASSLGLAEETQYF.

J is TRBJ2-7 and V is TRBV2; TRBD1 might be the D (6 bases). V was trimmed by 7 bases and J by 3 bases, leaving 13 bases between them. Germline V gene sequence: CDR1 SNHLY, CDR2 FYNNEI. The CDR3 has 13 residues. CDR3 sequence (DNA): TGTGCCAGCACGCGACAGGCACTCTACGAGCAGTACTTC. Encoded protein: CASTRQALYEQYF.

This sequence joins TRBV11-2 and TRBJ2-1; D is possibly TRBD2 (6 bases). The germline V gene encodes CDR1 SGHAT and CDR2 FQNNGV. The CDR3 is made up of 13 amino acids. V lost 0 bases to trimming and J lost 10 bases, with 10 bases between them. CDR3 in amino acids: CASSLEGRGEQFF. In nucleotides, the CDR3 is TGTGCCAGCAGCTTAGAGGGGCGGGGAGAGCAGTTCTTC.